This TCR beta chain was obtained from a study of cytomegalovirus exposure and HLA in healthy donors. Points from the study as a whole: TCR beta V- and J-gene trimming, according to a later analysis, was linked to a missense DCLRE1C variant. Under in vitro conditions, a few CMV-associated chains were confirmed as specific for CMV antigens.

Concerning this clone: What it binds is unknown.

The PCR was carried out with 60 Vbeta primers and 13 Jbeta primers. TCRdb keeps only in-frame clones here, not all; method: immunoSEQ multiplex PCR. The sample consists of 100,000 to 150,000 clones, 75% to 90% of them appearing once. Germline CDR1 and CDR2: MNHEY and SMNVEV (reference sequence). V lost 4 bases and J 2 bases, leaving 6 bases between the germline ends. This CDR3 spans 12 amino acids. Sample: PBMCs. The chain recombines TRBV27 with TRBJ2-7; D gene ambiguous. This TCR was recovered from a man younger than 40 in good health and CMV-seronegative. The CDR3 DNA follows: TGTGCCAGCAGTTCATCCACCTACGAGCAGTACTTC. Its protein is CASSSSTYEQYF.